These 19 T cell receptor beta chains share one sample of origin, sequenced in a study of blood T cell repertoires in COVID-19. The table came from immunoSEQ multiplex PCR; TCRdb's copy has only in-frame clones and leaves some out. The table has about 200,000 clones, more than 75% seen once. The sample was peripheral blood. The source is a woman aged 40 to 50 with COVID-19, enrolled during active disease.

The chain joins TRBV5-4 to TRBJ1-3; D not resolved. The germline CDR1 and CDR2 sequences are SGHNT and YYREEE (reference sequence). The CDR3 is made up of 14 amino acids. Between the trimmed V and J ends, which lost 7 bases and 3 bases, there was a span of 14 bases. In DNA form, the CDR3 reads TGTGCCAGCCGTTCGGGGTTAGGTGGAAACACCATATATTTT. It encodes CASRSGLGGNTIYF. The entire variable domain, with the rest obtained from reference TRBV5-4 and TRBJ1-3, is as follows: ETGVTQSPTHLIKTRGQQVTLRCSSQSGHNTVSWYQQALGQGPQFIFQYYREEENGRGNFPPRFSGLQFPNYSSELNVNALELDDSALYLCASRSGLGGNTIYFGEGSWLTVV.

V gene TRBV5-6 combines with J gene TRBJ1-4, with TRBD1 identical over 10 bases. Germline CDR1 SGHDT, CDR2 YYEEEE. CDR3 length: 16 amino acids. V trimming: 3 bases; J trimming: 7 bases; junction bases outside the gene matches: 9. CDR3 in amino acids: CASSSGTGAVGEKLFF. CDR3 nucleotides: TGTGCCAGCAGCTCCGGGACAGGGGCCGTGGGTGAAAAACTGTTTTTT.

This chain joins TRBV7-9 and TRBJ2-7; TRBD1 agrees at 11 bases. The CDR3 spans 14 residues. Losses at the gene ends were 4 bases for V and 7 bases for J; bases not matched to a gene: 6. Germline loops: CDR1 SEHNR, CDR2 FQNEAQ (reference sequence). The CDR3 spells CASSSPGQGGEQYF. The CDR3 DNA sequence: TGTGCCAGCAGCTCTCCGGGACAGGGGGGAGAGCAGTACTTC.

The table lists this clone with a few counts. The chain is built from TRBV7-6 and TRBJ1-5; 7 bases align to TRBD1. Germline-derived CDR1 and CDR2 are SGHVS and FNYEAQ. This CDR3 region has 14 residues. The V segment lost 4 bases and the J segment 1 base; nucleotides outside the gene matches: 1. The CDR3 DNA sequence: TGTGCCAGCAGCTCGGGACAGAGCAATCAGCCCCAGCATTTT. It yields the protein CASSSGQSNQPQHF. Supplemented by reference TRBV7-6 and TRBJ1-5, the full variable domain reads GAGVSQSPRYKVTKRGQDVALRCDPISGHVSLYWYRQALGQGPEFLTYFNYEAQQDKSGLPNDRFSAERPEGSISTLTIQRTEQRDSAMYRCASSSGQSNQPQHFGDGTRLSIL.

The chain uses TRBV4-3 and TRBJ1-1; D ambiguous. Trimming stripped 0 bases from V and 0 bases from J, with 5 bases between. The germline CDR1 and CDR2 sequences are LGHNA and YSLEER. CDR3 length: 14 residues. The chain's CDR3 is CASSQEVVNTEAFF. CDR3 coding DNA: TGCGCCAGCAGCCAAGAAGTAGTGAACACTGAAGCTTTCTTT.

This chain links TRBV4-1 with TRBJ1-4; D ambiguous. The V end was cut by 0 bases, the J end by 7 bases, with 3 bases between. The germline V gene has CDR1 MGHRA and CDR2 YSYEKL. The CDR3 contains 12 residues. CDR3 DNA: TGCGCCAGCAGCCAAGACGGTGAAAAACTGTTTTTT. Encoded protein: CASSQDGEKLFF.

The chain recombines TRBV5-1 with TRBJ2-5, with unresolved D. The CDR3 extends over 14 amino acids. V dropped 4 bases and J dropped 7 bases, with 17 bases sitting between them. Germline-derived CDR1 and CDR2 are SGHRS and YFSETQ. CDR3 sequence reads: CASSLPDTSGTQYF. DNA of the CDR3: TGCGCCAGCAGCCTACCAGATACTTCAGGGACCCAGTACTTC. The full variable domain, rest sourced from reference TRBV5-1 and TRBJ2-5, is KAGVTQTPRYLIKTRGQQVTLSCSPISGHRSVSWYQQTPGQGLQFLFEYFSETQRNKGNFPGRFSGRQFSNSRSEMNVSTLELGDSALYLCASSLPDTSGTQYFGPGTRLLVL.

V and J are TRBV19 and TRBJ2-7, with a weak D call TRBD1 (6 bases). The V end was cut by 4 bases, the J end by 0 bases, with 10 bases between. This CDR3 spans 14 amino acids. Germline lookup yields CDR1 LNHDA and CDR2 SQIVND (reference sequence). The CDR3: CASSNQGSSYEQYF. The CDR3 region has the DNA TGTGCCAGTAGTAACCAGGGGAGCTCCTACGAGCAGTACTTC.

The chain has TRBV30 and TRBJ1-2; tentatively, D is TRBD1 (6 bases). CDR3 length equals 14 residues. CDR1 is GTSNPN and CDR2 is SVGIG in the germline V gene (reference sequence). Trimming pared 5 bases from V and 4 bases from J, leaving 17 bases between. CDR3 sequence reads: CAWSGITGRYGYTF. The CDR3 nucleotides read TGTGCCTGGTCGGGGATCACAGGGCGCTATGGCTACACCTTC.

The rearrangement links TRBV9 to TRBJ2-3; D perhaps matches TRBD2 (5 bases). Germline V gives CDR1 SGDLS, CDR2 YYNGEE. This CDR3 region has 13 residues. V lost 0 bases and J 3 bases, leaving 5 bases between the germline ends. CDR3 sequence reads: CASSVGETDTQYF. CDR3 in DNA: TGTGCCAGCAGCGTAGGGGAGACAGATACGCAGTATTTT.

This chain connects TRBV18 to TRBJ1-5; 8 positions agree with TRBD1. With 4 bases clipped from V and 11 bases from J, the junction kept 13 bases outside the gene matches. The length of the CDR3 is 15 residues. Looked up from germline, CDR1 is KGHSH and CDR2 is LQKENI. The CDR3 region is CASSREQGESATQHF. The CDR3 DNA is TGTGCCAGCTCACGAGAACAGGGGGAATCAGCGACCCAGCATTTT.

The chain couples TRBV10-3 to TRBJ1-5; TRBD1 is a possible D gene (6 bases). CDR3 length: 14 residues. Germline V gives CDR1 ENHRY, CDR2 SYGVKD. The V gene lost 6 bases and the J gene lost 6 bases, with 15 bases spanning the gap. The CDR3 region has the DNA TGTGCCATCAGCTTTACAGGGAAGGGTCAGCCCCAGCATTTT. Translated, it gives CAISFTGKGQPQHF.

The chain has TRBV19 and TRBJ2-1; the D gene is possibly TRBD1 (5 bases). In germline, CDR1 is LNHDA, CDR2 SQIVND (reference sequence). V was shortened by 2 bases and J by 2 bases, with 13 bases between the two germline ends. The CDR3 totals 16 residues. CDR3 DNA: TGTGCCAGTAGTATACTCGGACAAGGGGCCTACAATGAGCAGTTCTTC. Translation gives CASSILGQGAYNEQFF. The full variable domain, its missing parts supplied by reference TRBV19 and TRBJ2-1, is DGGITQSPKYLFRKEGQNVTLSCEQNLNHDAMYWYRQDPGQGLRLIYYSQIVNDFQKGDIAEGYSVSREKKESFPLTVTSAQKNPTAFYLCASSILGQGAYNEQFFGPGTRLTVL.

This clone has only one observation. CDR3 in amino acids: CASSLGSSPGQGDKFF. CDR3 DNA: TGCGCCAGCAGCTTGGGCTCCTCACCGGGACAGGGAGATAAGTTCTTC. V and J are TRBV5-1 and TRBJ2-1; 9 bases are shared with TRBD1. Germline CDR1 reads SGHRS; CDR2 reads YFSETQ. V trimming: 0 bases; J trimming: 14 bases; junction bases outside the gene matches: 15. This CDR3 spans 16 amino acids.

The chain links TRBV6-5 to TRBJ1-6, with D maybe TRBD1 (5 bases). Trimming cost V 8 bases and J 4 bases, with 9 bases left between them. The CDR3 loop spans 13 amino acids. The germline V gene has CDR1 MNHEY and CDR2 SVGAGI. The CDR3 here is CASVGGYNSPLHF. The CDR3 nucleotides read TGTGCCAGCGTGGGGGGTTATAATTCACCCCTCCACTTT.

This clone was seen repeatedly, ten times or more. This chain connects TRBV29-1 to TRBJ1-6; 7 positions match TRBD1. The junction had 1 base not matched to a gene; V was cut back by 5 bases and J by 0 bases. Looked up from germline, CDR1 is SQVTM and CDR2 is ANQGSEA. The CDR3 is made up of 14 amino acids. CDR3 nucleotide sequence: TGCAGCGTTAGACAGGGCTCCTATAATTCACCCCTCCACTTT. Its translation: CSVRQGSYNSPLHF.

V and J are TRBV27 and TRBJ2-1; the match to TRBD2 covers 10 bases. Unmatched junction bases numbered 16, after V lost 5 bases and J lost 3 bases. In germline, CDR1 is MNHEY, CDR2 SMNVEV (reference sequence). CDR3 length equals 19 residues. The DNA of the CDR3 is TGTGCCAGCAGTCCCCCGTGGGGGACTAGCGAGAGCAACTACAATGAGCAGTTCTTC. Amino acid sequence: CASSPPWGTSESNYNEQFF.

This sequence joins TRBV6-2 or TRBV6-3 and TRBJ2-7, with D tentatively TRBD2 (6 bases). CDR1 is MNHEY and CDR2 is SVGEGT in the germline V gene. CDR3 size: 14 residues. The V end lost 2 bases, the J end lost 2 bases, and 10 bases lay between the germline ends. CDR3 DNA: TGTGCCAGCAGTTACGCGGGGCCGACCTACGAGCAGTACTTC. It is translated as CASSYAGPTYEQYF.

There are a few counts of this clone. The CDR3 nucleotides are TGTGCCAGCAGTGTTAATGGACAGGGCGGTGAAAAACTGTTTTTT. The encoded protein is CASSVNGQGGEKLFF. The chain joins TRBV2 to TRBJ1-4, with TRBD1 matching over 8 bases. After removal of 4 bases from V and 7 bases from J, the junction contained 8 bases not matched to a gene. The CDR3 consists of 15 residues. Germline V gene data show CDR1 as SNHLY and CDR2 as FYNNEI.